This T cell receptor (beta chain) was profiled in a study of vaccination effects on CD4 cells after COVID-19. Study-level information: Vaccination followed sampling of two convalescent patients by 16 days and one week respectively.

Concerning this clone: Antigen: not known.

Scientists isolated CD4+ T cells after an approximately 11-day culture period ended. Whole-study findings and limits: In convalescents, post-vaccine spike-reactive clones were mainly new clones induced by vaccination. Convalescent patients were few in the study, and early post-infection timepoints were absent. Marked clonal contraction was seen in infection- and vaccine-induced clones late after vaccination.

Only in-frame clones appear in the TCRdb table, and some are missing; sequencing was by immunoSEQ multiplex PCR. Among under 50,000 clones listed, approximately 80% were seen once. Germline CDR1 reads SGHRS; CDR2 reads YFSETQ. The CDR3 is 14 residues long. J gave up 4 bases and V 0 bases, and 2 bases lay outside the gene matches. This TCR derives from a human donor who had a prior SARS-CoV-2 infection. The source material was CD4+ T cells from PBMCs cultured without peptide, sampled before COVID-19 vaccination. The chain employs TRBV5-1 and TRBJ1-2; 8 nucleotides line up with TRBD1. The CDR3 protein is CASSLVGQVYGYTF. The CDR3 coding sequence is TGCGCCAGCAGCTTGGTGGGACAGGTCTATGGCTACACCTTC. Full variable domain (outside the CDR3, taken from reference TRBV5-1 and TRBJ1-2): KAGVTQTPRYLIKTRGQQVTLSCSPISGHRSVSWYQQTPGQGLQFLFEYFSETQRNKGNFPGRFSGRQFSNSRSEMNVSTLELGDSALYLCASSLVGQVYGYTFGSGTRLTVV.